This T cell receptor (beta chain) came from a study of T cells in Graves' hyperthyroidism and ophthalmopathy. Amplified TCR beta CDR3 regions came from RNA transcripts. First-round RT-PCR of the TCR CDR3 relied on the HTBI primer set. TCRdb reprocessed the multiplex PCR reads with MiXCR, giving one entry per CDR3 protein. The data hold around 690,000 distinct CDR3 sequences, with around 16% observed a single time. Per the germline V gene, CDR1 is LNHNV and CDR2 is YYDKDF (reference sequence). This CDR3 has 14 residues. Trimming removed 0 bases from V and 5 bases from J, with 10 bases in between. The source material was blood. The sequence was obtained from a man in his fifties with Graves' hyperthyroidism. The genes are TRBV15 and TRBJ1-1, with D uncertain. The CDR3 coding sequence is TGTGCCACCAGCAGAGATGAGAGGGTTACTGAAGCTTTCTTT. This codes for CATSRDERVTEAFF.